Listed below are T cell receptor beta chains from one sample, sequenced in a study of blood T cell repertoires in COVID-19. Using immunoSEQ multiplex PCR, the repertoire was profiled, and TCRdb retains in-frame clones only, with some absent. Of more than 90,000 clones in the sample, approximately 86% are singletons; the top ten hold around 4.6%. Sequenced: peripheral blood. Receptors were obtained from a man between 35 and 55 years old with acute or convalescent COVID-19. CDR3s include the opening cysteine and the closing phenylalanine or tryptophan. The D gene is left open where the match is weak. Some rows mark clone size as missing; the rest say once, few, many or name a class of expanded clone.

V gene: TRBV14; clone size: .; D gene: TRBD2; J gene: TRBJ2-3; CDR3 DNA: TGTGCCAGCAGCAGAGGGACTAGCGGGAGTTATGATACGCAGTATTTT; CDR3 protein: CASSRGTSGSYDTQYF
V gene: TRBV5-1; clone size: .; D gene: .; J gene: TRBJ2-7; CDR3 DNA: TGCGCCACCGCCGTGAGAGGCCAAGGCTACGAGCAGTACTTC; CDR3 protein: CATAVRGQGYEQYF
V gene: TRBV6-4; clone size: .; D gene: .; J gene: TRBJ1-2; CDR3 DNA: TGTGCCAGCAGTGAATTAATGGGGCAGGGTGGCTACACCTTC; CDR3 protein: CASSELMGQGGYTF
V gene: TRBV3-1/TRBV3-2; clone size: .; D gene: TRBD1; J gene: TRBJ1-6; CDR3 DNA: TGTGCCAGCAGCCTCAGGACAGGGGCCGCAGGTTCACCCCTCCACTTT; CDR3 protein: CASSLRTGAAGSPLHF
V gene: TRBV9; clone size: .; D gene: TRBD2; J gene: TRBJ2-1; CDR3 DNA: TGTGCCAGCAGCGTAGAGGTTAGCGGGGGGTCCTACAATGAGCAGTTCTTC; CDR3 protein: CASSVEVSGGSYNEQFF
V gene: TRBV6-4; clone size: .; D gene: TRBD1; J gene: TRBJ1-5; CDR3 DNA: TGTGCCAGCAGTGTCCGGGACAGGGGATTCAATCAGCCCCAGCATTTT; CDR3 protein: CASSVRDRGFNQPQHF
V gene: TRBV19; clone size: .; D gene: .; J gene: TRBJ2-3; CDR3 DNA: TGTGCCAGTAGTACGACCGGGACTTGGGGCCCAGATACGCAGTATTTT; CDR3 protein: CASSTTGTWGPDTQYF
V gene: TRBV11-2; clone size: .; D gene: TRBD2; J gene: TRBJ2-7; CDR3 DNA: TGTGCCAGCAGCTTATCCGGCGGGAGCTACGAGCAGTACTTC; CDR3 protein: CASSLSGGSYEQYF
V gene: TRBV3-1/TRBV3-2; clone size: .; D gene: TRBD1; J gene: TRBJ2-3; CDR3 DNA: TGTGCCAGCAGCTCTAAGACAGGGGGCACAGATACGCAGTATTTT; CDR3 protein: CASSSKTGGTDTQYF
V gene: TRBV5-4; clone size: few; D gene: .; J gene: TRBJ2-1; CDR3 DNA: TGTGCCAGCAGCTTTTCCAGGGCTCGGGGCGGGACCAGGGAGCAGTTCTTC; CDR3 protein: CASSFSRARGGTREQFF
V gene: TRBV7-6; clone size: few; D gene: .; J gene: TRBJ2-1; CDR3 DNA: TGTGCCAGCAGCTTACAGGGGTCAGGCGATGAGCAGTTCTTC; CDR3 protein: CASSLQGSGDEQFF
V gene: TRBV3-1/TRBV3-2; clone size: once; D gene: .; J gene: TRBJ2-5; CDR3 DNA: TGTGCCAGCAGCCAAGAAGATGAGGAGTACTTC; CDR3 protein: CASSQEDEEYF
V gene: TRBV3-1/TRBV3-2; clone size: few; D gene: .; J gene: TRBJ1-1; CDR3 DNA: TGTGCCAGCAGACAACAGAACACTGAAGCTTTCTTT; CDR3 protein: CASRQQNTEAFF
V gene: TRBV30; clone size: .; D gene: TRBD1; J gene: TRBJ1-3; CDR3 DNA: TGTGCCTGGAGTCAACCGGACAGGGGTAGTGGAAACACCATATATTTT; CDR3 protein: CAWSQPDRGSGNTIYF
V gene: TRBV6-1; clone size: .; D gene: .; J gene: TRBJ1-2; CDR3 DNA: TGTGCCAGCAGTGAAGCATCCCGGGGGGCCTATGGCTACACCTTC; CDR3 protein: CASSEASRGAYGYTF
V gene: TRBV6-5; clone size: few; D gene: TRBD1; J gene: TRBJ2-7; CDR3 DNA: TGTGCCAGCAGACTGGGACAGGGGGTGCAAGAGCAGTACTTC; CDR3 protein: CASRLGQGVQEQYF
V gene: TRBV4-2; clone size: .; D gene: TRBD2; J gene: TRBJ2-7; CDR3 DNA: TGTGCCAGCAGCCGACTCGGGGGGTACGAGCAGTACTTC; CDR3 protein: CASSRLGGYEQYF
V gene: TRBV10-3; clone size: .; D gene: .; J gene: TRBJ1-1; CDR3 DNA: TGTGCCATCAGTGAGCAGGGGACCCCCAAAGCTTTCTTT; CDR3 protein: CAISEQGTPKAFF
V gene: TRBV14; clone size: few; D gene: TRBD1; J gene: TRBJ1-2; CDR3 DNA: TGTGCCAGCAGCCAAGACAGGACAGGGTCTAACTATGGCTACACCTTC; CDR3 protein: CASSQDRTGSNYGYTF
V gene: TRBV5-1; clone size: .; D gene: TRBD2; J gene: TRBJ2-4; CDR3 DNA: TGCGCCAGCAGCTTGGTGACCGGGGAGGGCAAAAACATTCAGTACTTC; CDR3 protein: CASSLVTGEGKNIQYF
V gene: TRBV7-9; clone size: .; D gene: TRBD1; J gene: TRBJ1-1; CDR3 DNA: TGTGCCAGCAGCCAGCCTTGGGGGACAGACACTGAAGCTTTCTTT; CDR3 protein: CASSQPWGTDTEAFF
V gene: TRBV9; clone size: .; D gene: .; J gene: TRBJ1-1; CDR3 DNA: TGTGCCAGCAGCGTCTCAGGGGCGCCCACTGAAGCTTTCTTT; CDR3 protein: CASSVSGAPTEAFF
V gene: TRBV30; clone size: .; D gene: TRBD1; J gene: TRBJ2-3; CDR3 DNA: TGTGCCTGTCATCCGGGACAGGGGGCTGGCACAGATACGCAGTATTTT; CDR3 protein: CACHPGQGAGTDTQYF
V gene: TRBV2; clone size: .; D gene: .; J gene: TRBJ2-5; CDR3 DNA: TGTGCCAGCAGTGATCTTAAGGGAAGGGGTCAAGAGACCCAGTACTTC; CDR3 protein: CASSDLKGRGQETQYF
V gene: TRBV10-3; clone size: .; D gene: .; J gene: TRBJ1-1; CDR3 DNA: TGTGCCATCAGTGGCGGCACTGAAGCTTTCTTT; CDR3 protein: CAISGGTEAFF
V gene: TRBV28; clone size: .; D gene: .; J gene: TRBJ1-2; CDR3 DNA: TGTGCCAGCAGTCTATCGTCACGGTCTGGCTACACCTTC; CDR3 protein: CASSLSSRSGYTF